This TCR beta chain came from a study of CD8 T cells in ankylosing spondylitis. Notes on the study in general: The disease-linked clones had a CD8+ phenotype and low blood frequencies. Some of the motif variants had earlier been found in reactive arthritis patients' fluid and blood. Ankylosing spondylitis blood seemed to carry a telltale TCR beta motif made of under ten highly homologous variants. Enrichment of disease-linked clones was reportedly significant in matched ankylosing spondylitis synovial fluid.

Libraries of TCR beta came from quantitative 5'-RACE with molecular barcodes. TCRdb re-analysed the 5' RACE reads in MiXCR, keeping a single row per CDR3 protein. Seen here are 350,000 or so distinct CDR3 sequences, 7.5% to 9% observed once, and the top ten hold 13% to 15%. The CDR3 consists of 14 residues. V was shortened by 6 bases and J by 1 base, with 9 bases between the two germline ends. This clonotype was seen a few times. What it binds is unknown. The TCR sequence derives from a male donor with ankylosing spondylitis. The chain is built from TRBV12-3 or TRBV12-4 and TRBJ2-2; the D gene is possibly TRBD1 (6 bases). The material sequenced was blood, either unsorted or a sorted T cell fraction (not recorded which). In DNA form, the CDR3 reads TGTGCCAGCAGATGGACAGAGAACACCGGGGAGCTGTTTTTT. Amino acid sequence: CASRWTENTGELFF.